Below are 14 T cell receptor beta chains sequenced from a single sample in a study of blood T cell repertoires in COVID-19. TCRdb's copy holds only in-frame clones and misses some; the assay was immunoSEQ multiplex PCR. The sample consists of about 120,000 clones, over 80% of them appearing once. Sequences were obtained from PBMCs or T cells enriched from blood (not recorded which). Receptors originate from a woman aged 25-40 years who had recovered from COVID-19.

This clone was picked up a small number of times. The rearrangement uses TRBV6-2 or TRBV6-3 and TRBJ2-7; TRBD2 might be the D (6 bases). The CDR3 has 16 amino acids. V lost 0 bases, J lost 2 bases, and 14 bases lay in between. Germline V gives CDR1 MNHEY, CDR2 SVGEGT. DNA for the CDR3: TGTGCCAGCAGTTACTCCTCGGAGGGCGGGGCCTACGAGCAGTACTTC. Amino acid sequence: CASSYSSEGGAYEQYF.

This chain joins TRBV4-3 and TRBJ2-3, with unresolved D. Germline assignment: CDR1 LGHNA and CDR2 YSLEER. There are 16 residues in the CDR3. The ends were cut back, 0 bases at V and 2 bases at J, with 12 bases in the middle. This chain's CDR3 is CASSQDGSGHTDTQYF. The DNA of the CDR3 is TGCGCCAGCAGCCAAGATGGGTCAGGCCACACAGATACGCAGTATTTT.

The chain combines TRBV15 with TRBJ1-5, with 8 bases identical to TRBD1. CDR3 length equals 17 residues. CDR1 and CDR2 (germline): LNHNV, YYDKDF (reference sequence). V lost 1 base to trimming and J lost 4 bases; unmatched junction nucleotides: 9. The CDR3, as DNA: TGTGCCACCAGCAGAGGTATAACAGGGGGACCAAATCAGCCCCAGCATTTT. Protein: CATSRGITGGPNQPQHF.

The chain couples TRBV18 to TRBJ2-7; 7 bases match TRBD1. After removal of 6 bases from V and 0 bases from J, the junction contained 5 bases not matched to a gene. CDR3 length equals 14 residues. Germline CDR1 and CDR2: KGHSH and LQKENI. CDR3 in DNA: TGTGCCAGCTCCCGGGGACAGAGCTCCTACGAGCAGTACTTC. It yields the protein CASSRGQSSYEQYF.

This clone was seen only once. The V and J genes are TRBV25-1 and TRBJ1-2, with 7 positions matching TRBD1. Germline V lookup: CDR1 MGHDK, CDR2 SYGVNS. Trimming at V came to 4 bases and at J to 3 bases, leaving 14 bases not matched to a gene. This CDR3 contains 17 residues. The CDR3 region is CASSALGDRVGDYGYTF. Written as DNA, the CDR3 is TGTGCCAGCAGTGCCCTTGGAGACAGGGTCGGGGACTATGGCTACACCTTC.

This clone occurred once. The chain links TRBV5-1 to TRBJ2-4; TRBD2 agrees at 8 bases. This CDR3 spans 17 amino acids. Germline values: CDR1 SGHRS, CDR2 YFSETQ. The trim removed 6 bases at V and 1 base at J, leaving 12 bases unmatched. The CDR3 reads CASMTREGDNAKNIQYF. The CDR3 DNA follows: TGCGCCAGCATGACCCGGGAGGGTGATAATGCCAAAAACATTCAGTACTTC.

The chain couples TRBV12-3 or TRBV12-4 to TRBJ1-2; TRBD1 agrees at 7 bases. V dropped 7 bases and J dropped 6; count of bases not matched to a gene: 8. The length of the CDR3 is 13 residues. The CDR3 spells CASNIRGTDGYTF. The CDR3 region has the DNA TGTGCCAGCAACATAAGAGGGACAGATGGCTACACCTTC.

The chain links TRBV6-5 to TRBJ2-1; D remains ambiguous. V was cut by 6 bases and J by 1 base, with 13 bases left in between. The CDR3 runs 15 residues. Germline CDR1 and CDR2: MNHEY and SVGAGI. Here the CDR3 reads CASSPMRSSYNEQFF. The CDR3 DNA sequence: TGTGCCAGCAGCCCCATGCGGTCTTCCTACAATGAGCAGTTCTTC.

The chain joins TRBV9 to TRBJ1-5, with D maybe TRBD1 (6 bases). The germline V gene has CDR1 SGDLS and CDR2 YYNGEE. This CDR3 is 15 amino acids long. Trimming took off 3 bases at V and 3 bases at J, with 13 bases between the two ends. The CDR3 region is CASSALGTPNQPQHF. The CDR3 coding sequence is TGTGCCAGCAGCGCACTCGGGACACCCAATCAGCCCCAGCATTTT.

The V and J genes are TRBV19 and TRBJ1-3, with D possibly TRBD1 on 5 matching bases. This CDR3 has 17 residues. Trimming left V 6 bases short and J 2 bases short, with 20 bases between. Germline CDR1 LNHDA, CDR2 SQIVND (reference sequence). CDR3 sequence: CASRSHSPGETGNTIYF. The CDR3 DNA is TGTGCCAGTAGATCCCATAGCCCGGGGGAGACTGGAAACACCATATATTTT. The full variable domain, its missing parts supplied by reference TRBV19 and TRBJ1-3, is DGGITQSPKYLFRKEGQNVTLSCEQNLNHDAMYWYRQDPGQGLRLIYYSQIVNDFQKGDIAEGYSVSREKKESFPLTVTSAQKNPTAFYLCASRSHSPGETGNTIYFGEGSWLTVV.

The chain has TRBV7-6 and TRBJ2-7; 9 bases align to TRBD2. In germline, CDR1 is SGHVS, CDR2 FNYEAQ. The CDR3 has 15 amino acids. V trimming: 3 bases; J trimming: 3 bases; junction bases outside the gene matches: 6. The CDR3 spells CASSFAAGGDYEQYF. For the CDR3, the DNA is TGTGCCAGCAGCTTCGCTGCGGGAGGGGACTACGAGCAGTACTTC. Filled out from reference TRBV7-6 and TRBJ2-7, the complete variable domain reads GAGVSQSPRYKVTKRGQDVALRCDPISGHVSLYWYRQALGQGPEFLTYFNYEAQQDKSGLPNDRFSAERPEGSISTLTIQRTEQRDSAMYRCASSFAAGGDYEQYFGPGTRLTVT.

As DNA, the CDR3 is TGCGCCAGCAGCTTGCGACGGGACGGAGGGGGCGGAGGGCACTATGGCTACACCTTC. This codes for CASSLRRDGGGGGHYGYTF. V is TRBV5-1 and J is TRBJ1-2; 7 nucleotides agree with TRBD1. J lost 3 bases, V lost 1 base, and 18 bases had no gene match. From germline, CDR1 is SGHRS and CDR2 YFSETQ. CDR3 length: 19 residues.

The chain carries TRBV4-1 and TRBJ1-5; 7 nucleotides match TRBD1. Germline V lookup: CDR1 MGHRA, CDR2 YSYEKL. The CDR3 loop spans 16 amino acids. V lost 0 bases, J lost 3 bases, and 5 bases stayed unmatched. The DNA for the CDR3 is TGCGCCAGCAGCCAAGATGAGGGACAGCTCAATCAGCCCCAGCATTTT. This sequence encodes CASSQDEGQLNQPQHF.

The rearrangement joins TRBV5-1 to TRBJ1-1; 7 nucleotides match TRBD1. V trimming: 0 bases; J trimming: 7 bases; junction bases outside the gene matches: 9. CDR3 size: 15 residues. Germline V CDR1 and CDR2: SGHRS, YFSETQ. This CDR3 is CASSLAHSGGSEAFF. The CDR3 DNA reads TGCGCCAGCAGCTTGGCCCATTCAGGGGGGAGTGAAGCTTTCTTT.